A single count supports the clone carrying this TCR beta chain. Its antigen is not identified. Primers included in the PCR were 60 Vbeta and 13 Jbeta primers. The repertoire was sequenced with immunoSEQ multiplex PCR; TCRdb's copy has only in-frame clones and lacks some. The sample shows about 160,000 clones, approximately 72% of them seen only once. This record comes from a study of cytomegalovirus exposure and HLA in healthy donors. Study results and caveats: Sequences of the TCR beta chain were said to predict the HLA-A and HLA-B alleles of most subjects accurately. 16,951 TCR beta sequences were associated with HLA alleles at 0.05 false discovery rate in a later analysis.

The V gene end was trimmed by 3 bases and the J gene end by 6 bases; junction bases not matched to a gene: 8. The CDR3 consists of 17 residues. Germline-derived CDR1 and CDR2 are LGHNA and YNFKEQ. The source of this sequence is a female donor in good health and CMV-seronegative. The J gene is TRBJ2-3, the V gene TRBV4-2; 14 bases match TRBD2. Sequenced: PBMCs. CDR3 residues: CASSHPRLAGGRDTQYF. The CDR3 coding sequence is TGTGCCAGCAGCCACCCTCGACTAGCGGGGGGGAGGGATACGCAGTATTTT.